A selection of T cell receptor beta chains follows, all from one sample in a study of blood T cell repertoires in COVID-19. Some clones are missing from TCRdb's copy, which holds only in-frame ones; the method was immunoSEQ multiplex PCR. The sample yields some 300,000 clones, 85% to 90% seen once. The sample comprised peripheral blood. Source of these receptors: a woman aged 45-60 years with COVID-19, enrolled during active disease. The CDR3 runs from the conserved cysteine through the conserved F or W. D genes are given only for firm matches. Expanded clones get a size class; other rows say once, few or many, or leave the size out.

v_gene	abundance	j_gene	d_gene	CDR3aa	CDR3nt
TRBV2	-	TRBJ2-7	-	CATSEEYEQYF	TGTGCCACCTCAGAGGAGTACGAGCAGTACTTC
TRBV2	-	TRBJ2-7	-	CASLFDPSTLYEQYF	TGTGCCAGCTTGTTCGACCCGTCGACACTCTACGAGCAGTACTTC
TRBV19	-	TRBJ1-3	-	CASRRQAGNTIYF	TGTGCCAGCAGGCGACAGGCTGGAAACACCATATATTTT
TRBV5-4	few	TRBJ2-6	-	CASSLGTEAGANVLTF	TGTGCCAGCAGCTTGGGTACAGAAGCCGGGGCCAACGTCCTGACTTTC
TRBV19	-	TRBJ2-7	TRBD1	CASSTGQGGYEQYF	TGTGCCAGTAGTACGGGACAGGGAGGCTACGAGCAGTACTTC
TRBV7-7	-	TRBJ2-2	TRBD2	CASSQTSGGPTGELFF	TGTGCTAGCAGCCAGACTAGCGGGGGCCCAACCGGGGAGCTGTTTTTT
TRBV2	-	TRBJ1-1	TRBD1	CASRQGALKTEAFF	TGTGCCAGCCGACAGGGGGCTTTAAAAACTGAAGCTTTCTTT
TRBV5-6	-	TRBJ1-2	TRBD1	CASSFVGQINYGYTF	TGTGCCAGCAGCTTCGTGGGACAGATTAACTATGGCTACACCTTC
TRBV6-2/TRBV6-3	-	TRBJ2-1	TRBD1	CASSTTGFNEQFF	TGTGCCAGCAGTACGACAGGGTTCAATGAGCAGTTCTTC
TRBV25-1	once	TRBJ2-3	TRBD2	CASSELAGVGSTDTQYF	TGTGCCAGCAGTGAGTTAGCGGGAGTCGGTAGCACAGATACGCAGTATTTT
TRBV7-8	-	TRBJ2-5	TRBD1	CASSVRQGARETQYF	TGTGCCAGCAGCGTAAGACAGGGGGCACGGGAGACCCAGTACTTC
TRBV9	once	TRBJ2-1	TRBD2	CASSVAGTSGANNEQFF	TGTGCCAGCAGCGTAGCAGGAACTAGCGGGGCCAACAATGAGCAGTTCTTC
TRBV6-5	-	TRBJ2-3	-	CASSVGGSPDTQYF	TGTGCCAGCAGCGTGGGAGGAAGCCCAGATACGCAGTATTTT
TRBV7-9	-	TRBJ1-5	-	CASSLGPNQPQHF	TGTGCCAGCAGCTTGGGGCCCAATCAGCCCCAGCATTTT
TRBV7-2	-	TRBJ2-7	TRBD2	CASSQRAGGLYEQYF	TGTGCCAGCAGCCAGAGGGCGGGAGGTCTTTACGAGCAGTACTTC
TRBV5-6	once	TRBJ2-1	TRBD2	CASSLEGGRSYNEQFF	TGTGCCAGCAGCTTGGAAGGCGGGAGGTCCTACAATGAGCAGTTCTTC
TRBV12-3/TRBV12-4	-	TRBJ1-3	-	CASSLSMGNTIYF	TGTGCCAGCAGTTTGTCCATGGGAAACACCATATATTTT
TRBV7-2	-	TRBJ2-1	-	CASSYGGLASRLLDEQFF	TGTGCCAGCAGTTACGGGGGGCTAGCGTCACGGTTATTGGATGAGCAGTTCTTC
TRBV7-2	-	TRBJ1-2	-	CASSLNAGYGYTF	TGTGCCAGCAGCTTAAATGCAGGGTATGGCTACACCTTC
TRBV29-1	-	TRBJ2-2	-	CSVVRVSTGELFF	TGCAGCGTTGTCAGGGTATCGACCGGGGAGCTGTTTTTT
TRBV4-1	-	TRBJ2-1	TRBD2	CASSQEPPSGRAGEQFF	TGCGCCAGCAGCCAAGAACCCCCTAGCGGGAGGGCCGGTGAGCAGTTCTTC
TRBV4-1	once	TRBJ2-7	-	CASSLSSAGTPIGYEQYF	TGCGCCAGCAGCCTTTCTAGTGCGGGGACCCCGATAGGGTACGAGCAGTACTTC
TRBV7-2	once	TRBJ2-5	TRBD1	CASSAGTAGGETQYF	TGTGCCAGCAGCGCTGGGACAGCTGGGGGAGAGACCCAGTACTTC
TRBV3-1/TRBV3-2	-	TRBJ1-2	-	CASSQAGNYGYTF	TGTGCCAGCAGCCAGGCAGGGAACTATGGCTACACCTTC
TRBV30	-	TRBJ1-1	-	CAWRKGRAGGTEAFF	TGTGCCTGGAGGAAGGGGAGGGCCGGGGGCACTGAAGCTTTCTTT
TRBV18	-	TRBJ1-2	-	CASSPSVANYGYTF	TGTGCCAGCTCACCGTCGGTAGCTAACTATGGCTACACCTTC
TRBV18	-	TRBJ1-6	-	CASSPVTSSPLHF	TGTGCCAGCTCACCGGTTACATCCTCACCCCTCCACTTT
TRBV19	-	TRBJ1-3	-	CASNPRSEISGNTIYF	TGTGCCAGTAATCCAAGAAGTGAGATATCTGGAAACACCATATATTTT
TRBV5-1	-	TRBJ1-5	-	CASSLSSRGNQPQHF	TGCGCCAGCAGCTTGTCAAGCCGGGGAAATCAGCCCCAGCATTTT
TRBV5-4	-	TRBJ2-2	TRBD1	CASSFPLGTGANTGELFF	TGTGCCAGCAGCTTCCCTCTCGGGACAGGCGCGAACACCGGGGAGCTGTTTTTT
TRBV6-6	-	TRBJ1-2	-	CASSYDRTPGGYTF	TGTGCCAGCAGTTACGACAGGACGCCAGGCGGCTACACCTTC
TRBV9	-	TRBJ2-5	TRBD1	CASSVDPGGSETQYF	TGTGCCAGCAGCGTAGACCCAGGGGGCAGTGAGACCCAGTACTTC
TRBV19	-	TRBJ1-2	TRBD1	CATHVGQGAADYTF	TGTGCCACCCACGTAGGACAGGGGGCGGCCGACTACACCTTC
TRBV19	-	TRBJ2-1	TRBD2	CASSRTSGISNEQFF	TGTGCCAGTAGTAGGACTAGCGGGATATCAAATGAGCAGTTCTTC
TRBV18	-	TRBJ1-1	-	CASSPTGGGEAFF	TGTGCCAGCTCTCCTACTGGGGGGGGAGAAGCTTTCTTT
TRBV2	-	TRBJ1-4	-	CASTRGRLNEKLFF	TGTGCCAGCACACGCGGCAGACTGAATGAAAAACTGTTTTTT
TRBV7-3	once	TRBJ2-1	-	CASSPHPSSYNEQFF	TGTGCCAGCAGCCCCCACCCGAGCTCCTACAATGAGCAGTTCTTC
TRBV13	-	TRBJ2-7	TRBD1	CASSLFRGQGEPEQYF	TGTGCCAGCAGCTTATTTAGGGGACAGGGGGAGCCAGAGCAGTACTTC
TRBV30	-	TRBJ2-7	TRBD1	CAWTSFAPGQGAYEQYF	TGTGCCTGGACCTCTTTCGCCCCGGGACAGGGGGCCTACGAGCAGTACTTC
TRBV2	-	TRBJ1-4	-	CASSPRVYEKLFF	TGTGCCAGCAGTCCCAGGGTCTACGAAAAACTGTTTTTT
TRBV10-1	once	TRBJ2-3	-	CASSGTRAGTQYF	TGCGCCAGCAGTGGCACTAGGGCTGGTACGCAGTATTTT
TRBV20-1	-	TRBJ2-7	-	CSASHRAPSVSSYEQYF	TGCAGTGCTAGTCATAGGGCCCCTAGCGTATCCTCCTACGAGCAGTACTTC
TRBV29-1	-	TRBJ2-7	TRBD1	CSVEDGQGAFYEQYF	TGCAGCGTTGAAGATGGGCAGGGGGCCTTTTACGAGCAGTACTTC
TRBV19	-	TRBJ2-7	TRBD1	CASSSRTGVYEQYF	TGTGCCAGTAGTTCACGGACAGGGGTCTACGAGCAGTACTTC
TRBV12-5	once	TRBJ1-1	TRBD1	CASGLGTGLGNTEAFF	TGTGCTAGTGGTTTGGGGACAGGGTTAGGGAACACTGAAGCTTTCTTT
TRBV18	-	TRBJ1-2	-	CASSPTTGDYGYTF	TGTGCCAGCTCACCTACAACAGGTGACTATGGCTACACCTTC